This record covers a single T cell receptor beta chain. Its antigen is unidentified. Here immunoSEQ multiplex PCR was the method, and the copy in TCRdb shows in-frame clones only, minus some. The data contain 2 million to 2.5 million clones, approximately 95% of them singletons. The record originates from a study of shared clonotypes between healthy human individuals. Study-wide context: Per donor, three plates held CD4 naive cells, three held CD4 memory, two held CD8 naive and one held CD8 memory.

Study conclusions and caveats: Rarefaction analysis demonstrated incomplete sorted-subset sequencing notwithstanding large depth.

The sequence was obtained from a man aged 18-30 years in good health. The specimen sequenced was naive CD4+ T cells sorted from blood. Regarding subset: CD45RA+ positively selected.

The CDR3 region is CASSLDRLNYGYTF. The CDR3 DNA reads TGTGCCAGTAGTCTGGACAGACTCAACTATGGCTACACCTTC. The chain combines TRBV19 with TRBJ1-2; possibly TRBD1 for D (6 bases). The germline CDR1 and CDR2 sequences are LNHDA and SQIVND (reference sequence). The CDR3 has 14 residues. Trimming shortened V by 5 bases and J by 2 bases, and 12 bases separated the two germline ends.